Each of the 27 T cell receptor beta chains below was sequenced from the same sample in a study of T cell repertoires in cytomegalovirus infection. These receptors have no known antigen. Using its own MiXCR run on the reads, TCRdb lists one record per CDR3 protein. This sample has under 350,000 distinct CDR3 sequences, with about 20% found just once. The specimen comprised cultured PBMCs, sampled from culture after CMV antigen stimulation. Source of these receptors: a human donor in good health (CMV status not recorded). Some clones in this sample may be carry-over from other donors' samples.

This clonotype showed up just a few times. V gene TRBV18 combines with J gene TRBJ2-3; no reliable D call. Per the germline V gene, CDR1 is KGHSH and CDR2 is LQKENI. V lost 4 bases and J lost 3, with 11 bases in between. This CDR3 has 14 amino acids. CDR3 sequence reads: CASSRRMETDTQYF. The CDR3, as DNA: TGTGCCAGCTCACGGCGGATGGAGACAGATACGCAGTATTTT.

The V gene is TRBV7-6, the J gene TRBJ1-2; 7 nucleotides align to TRBD1. This CDR3 is 15 amino acids long. V lost 1 base to trimming and J lost 0 bases; unmatched junction nucleotides: 2. Germline V lookup: CDR1 SGHVS, CDR2 FNYEAQ. In nucleotides, the CDR3 is TGTGCCAGCAGCTTAGAACAGGGGTCTAACTATGGCTACACCTTC. Translated, it gives CASSLEQGSNYGYTF.

This clonotype was seen ten or more times. This chain links TRBV12-3 or TRBV12-4 with TRBJ1-3, with D tentatively TRBD1 (6 bases). V lost 5 bases to trimming and J lost 1 base, with 12 bases between them. This CDR3 has 15 residues. CDR3 in DNA: TGTGCCAGCAGTCCGGACAGCGCATCTGGAAACACCATATATTTT. Protein product: CASSPDSASGNTIYF.

This clonotype was counted only a few times. V usage is TRBV28 and J usage is TRBJ1-1; 7 bases line up with TRBD1. This CDR3 contains 13 residues. V shed 7 bases, J shed 11 bases, and the junction held 13 bases outside the gene matches. The V gene's germline CDR1 is MDHEN and CDR2 SYDVKM. CDR3 sequence reads: CASTQQGPLRAFF. In DNA form, the CDR3 reads TGTGCCAGCACCCAACAGGGGCCCCTAAGGGCTTTCTTT.

This clonotype was found a few times. The rearrangement joins TRBV7-2 to TRBJ2-5; 7 nucleotides agree with TRBD1. From germline, CDR1 is SGHTA and CDR2 FQGNSA. V trimming: 5 bases; J trimming: 1 base; junction bases outside the gene matches: 7. The CDR3 is 15 residues long. The DNA of the CDR3 is TGTGCCAGCAGCCCCGGACAGGCGGTCCAAGAGACCCAGTACTTC. As protein: CASSPGQAVQETQYF.

The J gene is TRBJ2-3, the V gene TRBV19; weak D call: TRBD2 (5 bases). Germline CDR1 LNHDA, CDR2 SQIVND (reference sequence). This CDR3 has 14 residues. V lost 2 bases, J lost 4 bases, and 10 bases lay in between. For the CDR3, the DNA is TGTGCCAGTAGTATAAACCTAGCAGCAGATACGCAGTATTTT. It codes for CASSINLAADTQYF.

This clonotype has a count of ten or more. CDR3 sequence reads: CASSRSEETQYF. The CDR3 nucleotides read TGTGCCAGCAGCAGGTCCGAGGAGACCCAGTACTTC. The genes are TRBV7-2 and TRBJ2-5; D not resolved. The germline V gene encodes CDR1 SGHTA and CDR2 FQGNSA. V was cut by 5 bases and J by 5 bases, with 9 bases left in between. The CDR3 covers 12 residues.

This clonotype appeared many times. The rearrangement uses TRBV7-2 and TRBJ2-3; 13 positions agree with TRBD2. This CDR3 has 15 residues. The junction had 1 base not matched to a gene; V was cut back by 3 bases and J by 4 bases. Germline CDR1 is SGHTA and CDR2 is FQGNSA. CDR3 sequence (DNA): TGTGCCAGCAGCTTTGGACTAGCGGGAGCAGATACGCAGTATTTT. It codes for CASSFGLAGADTQYF.

The chain recombines TRBV24-1 with TRBJ2-3, with TRBD1 as a possible D gene (5 bases). The V gene lost 9 bases and the J gene lost 4 bases, with 25 bases spanning the gap. The CDR3 contains 17 residues. Germline assignment: CDR1 KGHDR and CDR2 SFDVKD. For the CDR3, the DNA is TGTGCCACCTCGATGGTGGGCATGGGGCCGGACGCAGATACGCAGTATTTT. This gives the protein CATSMVGMGPDADTQYF.

This clonotype appeared a single time. This chain links TRBV24-1 with TRBJ2-1, with 8 bases fitting TRBD2. The CDR3 covers 14 residues. Germline CDR1 is KGHDR and CDR2 is SFDVKD. V was pared by 9 bases and J by 10 bases, with 13 bases of the junction left unmatched. The CDR3 region has the DNA TGTGCCACCTCCCTAGCGGGCTCTAACTGGGAGCAGTTCTTC. Amino acid sequence: CATSLAGSNWEQFF.

V and J are TRBV6-2 or TRBV6-3 and TRBJ2-3; weak D call: TRBD2 (5 bases). Germline V gene sequence: CDR1 MNHEY, CDR2 SVGEGT. The CDR3 length is 16 residues. Trimming shortened V by 4 bases and J by 4 bases, and 18 bases separated the two germline ends. The CDR3 here is CASSSRAREFSDTQYF. In DNA, the CDR3 is TGTGCCAGCAGTTCACGAGCGAGGGAGTTTTCAGATACGCAGTATTTT.

This chain uses TRBV5-6 with TRBJ2-7, with 7 bases that match TRBD1. The ends lost 4 bases at V and 8 bases at J; junction bases unmatched: 6. Germline lookup yields CDR1 SGHDT and CDR2 YYEEEE. CDR3 length equals 12 residues. The CDR3: CASSAGTEKQYV. The CDR3, as DNA: TGTGCCAGCAGCGCCGGGACAGAAAAGCAGTACGTC.

This clonotype was detected many times. This chain's CDR3 is CASSLAPRTSGRAPFF. CDR3 nucleotide sequence: TGTGCCAGCAGCTTAGCGCCCAGGACTAGCGGGAGGGCGCCGTTCTTC. V usage is TRBV7-2 and J usage is TRBJ2-1; 15 bases are a match to TRBD2. Losses at the gene ends were 0 bases for V and 15 bases for J; bases not matched to a gene: 9. The CDR3 loop spans 16 amino acids. Germline values: CDR1 SGHTA, CDR2 FQGNSA.

CDR3 sequence: CASSPRGAMAQETQYF. The CDR3 nucleotides read TGTGCCAGCAGCCCCCGGGGTGCAATGGCGCAAGAGACCCAGTACTTC. The rearrangement links TRBV7-3 to TRBJ2-5; tentative D call: TRBD2 (5 bases). The CDR3 extends over 16 amino acids. Looked up from germline, CDR1 is SGHTA and CDR2 is FQGTGA. Between the trimmed V and J ends, which lost 5 bases and 2 bases, there was a span of 18 bases.

This clonotype was detected ten times or more. One end of the junction fails to match germline, which may point to a read error. The genes are TRBV12-3 or TRBV12-4 and TRBJ2-4, with 14 bases that match TRBD2. The length of the CDR3 is 14 residues. The CDR3 protein is CASSRLAGGPFYDF. DNA for the CDR3: TGTGCCAGCAGCCGACTAGCGGGAGGGCCATTTTATGACTTC.

Many counts were recorded for this clonotype. This chain connects TRBV20-1 to TRBJ1-5; 11 bases match TRBD1. Germline-derived CDR1 and CDR2 are DFQATT and SNEGSKA (reference sequence). The CDR3 runs to 13 residues. CDR3 bases: TGCAGCATTACGGACAGGGGGCTCGGTCAGCAGCATTTT. It codes for CSITDRGLGQQHF.

This clonotype appeared a few times. The chain employs TRBV19 and TRBJ2-1; no clear D gene. Germline CDR1 and CDR2: LNHDA and SQIVND (reference sequence). The CDR3 contains 13 residues. The ends were cut back, 4 bases at V and 8 bases at J, with 12 bases in the middle. CDR3 residues: CASSSRVKHEQFF. CDR3 DNA: TGTGCCAGTAGTAGTCGGGTAAAGCATGAGCAGTTCTTC.

The chain has TRBV5-4 and TRBJ2-1; D unclear. V shed 4 bases and J shed 5 bases, with 13 bases lying between them. CDR1 and CDR2 from the germline V gene are SGHNT and YYREEE (reference sequence). CDR3 length: 14 residues. The CDR3 DNA follows: TGTGCCAGCAGCCCAAAAAATAAGAACAATGAGCAGTTCTTC. Residues: CASSPKNKNNEQFF.

This chain joins TRBV30 and TRBJ1-1; D may be TRBD1 (6 bases). CDR3 length: 13 residues. CDR1 is GTSNPN, CDR2 SVGIG, per germline (reference sequence). Trimming took off 3 bases at V and 1 base at J, with 9 bases between the two ends. CDR3 nucleotide sequence: TGTGCCTGGAGAAGGACAGAGAACACTGAAGCTTTCTTT. Its translation: CAWRRTENTEAFF.

This clonotype was detected many times. The J gene is TRBJ1-1, the V gene TRBV7-2, with unresolved D. Germline-derived CDR1 and CDR2 are SGHTA and FQGNSA. V lost 0 bases and J 5 bases, leaving 13 bases between the germline ends. The CDR3 totals 15 residues. DNA for the CDR3: TGTGCCAGCAGCTTAGCTGTAGGCAGTAAGACTGAAGCTTTCTTT. This translates into CASSLAVGSKTEAFF.

The chain carries TRBV10-3 and TRBJ2-1, with 9 bases aligning to TRBD2. Trimming cost V 7 bases and J 4 bases; bases outside gene matches: 5. Per germline, CDR1 ENHRY and CDR2 SYGVKD. The CDR3 runs to 14 residues. This chain's CDR3 is CAIMGGREYNEQFF. The DNA of the CDR3 is TGTGCCATCATGGGCGGGAGGGAATACAATGAGCAGTTCTTC.

This clonotype was recorded at least ten times. The chain joins TRBV7-9 to TRBJ1-1; 9 bases fit TRBD1. This CDR3 is built from 15 residues. V dropped 5 bases and J dropped 4; count of bases not matched to a gene: 8. Germline assignment: CDR1 SEHNR and CDR2 FQNEAQ (reference sequence). The CDR3 coding sequence is TGTGCCAGCAGCCTGATACAGGGGGCGCGCACTGAAGCTTTCTTT. Its protein is CASSLIQGARTEAFF.

This clonotype was counted ten times or more. This chain connects TRBV7-6 to TRBJ2-3; 11 bases are shared with TRBD2. The trim removed 1 base at V and 5 bases at J, leaving 11 bases unmatched. The CDR3 runs to 18 residues. Germline values: CDR1 SGHVS, CDR2 FNYEAQ. The CDR3 protein is CASSLGGWGTSGGDTQYF. CDR3 coding DNA: TGTGCCAGCAGCTTAGGAGGGTGGGGGACTAGCGGTGGAGATACGCAGTATTTT.

This clonotype was recorded at least ten times. The chain joins TRBV7-2 to TRBJ2-7; D gene unclear. This CDR3 comprises 13 residues. Germline V gene data show CDR1 as SGHTA and CDR2 as FQGNSA. Trimming shortened V by 5 bases and J by 6 bases, and 14 bases separated the two germline ends. As DNA, the CDR3 is TGTGCCAGCAGCCCCCCCTTTTCGCGCGAGCAGTACTTC. It is translated as CASSPPFSREQYF.

J is TRBJ2-5 and V is TRBV19; D possibly uses TRBD1 or TRBD2 (5 bases each). V was trimmed by 3 bases and J by 3 bases, leaving 20 bases between them. Per the germline V gene, CDR1 is LNHDA and CDR2 is SQIVND (reference sequence). The CDR3 totals 17 residues. CDR3 protein: CASSIDPTRADKETQYF. DNA for the CDR3: TGTGCCAGTAGTATCGACCCGACAAGAGCGGACAAAGAGACCCAGTACTTC.

This clonotype was seen a few times. The chain employs TRBV6-1 and TRBJ1-1; 11 nucleotides line up with TRBD1. This CDR3 contains 14 residues. Trimming took 7 bases from V and 4 from J; bases not matched to a gene: 5. Germline V gene data show CDR1 as MNHNS and CDR2 as SASEGT. CDR3 nucleotides: TGTGCCAGCACCTCCGGGACAGGGGGCACTGAAGCTTTCTTT. It specifies CASTSGTGGTEAFF.

This clonotype was observed a few times. The V call is TRBV7-9, the J call TRBJ2-1; the match to TRBD1 covers 8 bases. The CDR3 runs 14 residues. Per the germline V gene, CDR1 is SEHNR and CDR2 is FQNEAQ (reference sequence). Trimming removed 10 bases from V and 4 bases from J; junction bases left unmatched: 9. CDR3 sequence: CAIPGQASYNEQFF. Here the CDR3 DNA reads TGTGCCATTCCGGGACAGGCTTCATACAATGAGCAGTTCTTC.